Listed here are 24 T cell receptor beta chains from one sample, sequenced in a study of T cell responses to AZD1222 COVID-19 vaccine. This table comes from immunoSEQ multiplex PCR, and its TCRdb copy is limited to in-frame clones, with some not included. The sample includes 120,000 to 150,000 clones, 80% to 90% seen only once; the top ten take around 5%. This specimen consisted of peripheral blood, obtained on day 0 of AZD1222 vaccination. Source of these receptors: an adult in good health.

DNA of the CDR3: TGTGCCAGCTCCACGGGGGCTGCTACTGAAGCTTTCTTT. Its protein is CASSTGAATEAFF. This chain joins TRBV3-1 (or the pseudogene TRBV3-2) and TRBJ1-1; D might be TRBD1 (6 bases). This CDR3 has 13 residues. V gave up 8 bases and J gave up 5 bases, with 15 bases separating them. CDR1 and CDR2 from the germline V gene are LGHDT and YNNKEL (reference sequence).

The rearrangement links TRBV5-1 to TRBJ2-5; D is perhaps TRBD1 (6 bases). Per germline, CDR1 SGHRS and CDR2 YFSETQ. The V gene lost 0 bases and the J gene lost 2 bases, with 11 bases spanning the gap. The CDR3 covers 15 residues. The CDR3 coding sequence is TGCGCCAGCAGCTTGGGGCAGGGGCGACAAGAGACCCAGTACTTC. Amino acid sequence: CASSLGQGRQETQYF. Filled out from reference TRBV5-1 and TRBJ2-5, the complete variable domain reads KAGVTQTPRYLIKTRGQQVTLSCSPISGHRSVSWYQQTPGQGLQFLFEYFSETQRNKGNFPGRFSGRQFSNSRSEMNVSTLELGDSALYLCASSLGQGRQETQYFGPGTRLLVL.

The J gene is TRBJ2-7, the V gene TRBV11-3, with 9 nucleotides matching TRBD1. V shed 1 base, J shed 6 bases, and the junction held 4 bases outside the gene matches. The CDR3 contains 14 residues. The germline V gene encodes CDR1 SGHNT and CDR2 YENEEA. CDR3: CASSLAHRGPEQYF. Here the CDR3 DNA reads TGTGCCAGCAGCTTAGCTCACAGGGGGCCCGAGCAGTACTTC.

The chain links TRBV21-1 to TRBJ1-1; whether TRBD1, the table's D call, matches the DNA was not checked. TRBV21-1 is flagged as a pseudogene. The CDR3 runs to 13 residues. The CDR3 loop is CASSKNGQVGAFF. CDR3 nucleotides: TGTGCCAGCAGCAAAAACGGACAGGTTGGAGCTTTCTTT.

The chain employs TRBV28 and TRBJ2-1; 10 nucleotides align to TRBD2. Per germline, CDR1 MDHEN and CDR2 SYDVKM. This CDR3 is 16 amino acids long. V shed 6 bases, J shed 7 bases, and the junction held 12 bases outside the gene matches. The CDR3 protein is CASSSHGSGGYNEQFF. The DNA of the CDR3 is TGTGCCAGCAGCTCTCACGGTAGCGGGGGGTATAATGAGCAGTTCTTC.

The CDR3 DNA follows: TGTGCCAGCAGCTTGGAGACCCTGGCAACTAATGAAAAACTGTTTTTT. This translates into CASSLETLATNEKLFF. This rearrangement joins TRBV5-8 to TRBJ1-4; D gene unclear. The V gene's germline CDR1 is SGHTS and CDR2 YDEGEE. V dropped 0 bases and J dropped 0 bases, with 9 bases sitting between them. This CDR3 contains 16 residues.

The chain is built from TRBV7-2 and TRBJ2-7; D possibly corresponds to TRBD2 (6 bases). Trimming pared 6 bases from V and 0 bases from J, leaving 21 bases between. CDR3 length equals 17 residues. CDR1 SGHTA and CDR2 FQGNSA come from the germline V gene. This CDR3 reads CASSSYYQRVRSYEQYF. DNA for the CDR3: TGTGCCAGCAGTTCCTACTATCAGCGGGTGCGCTCCTACGAGCAGTACTTC.

V usage is TRBV4-3 and J usage is TRBJ2-1; 11 bases map to TRBD2. Germline values: CDR1 LGHNA, CDR2 YSLEER. The CDR3 length is 18 residues. After removal of 2 bases from V and 7 bases from J, the junction contained 13 bases not matched to a gene. The CDR3 DNA sequence: TGCGCCAGCAGCCAACCACGAACTAGCGGGAGTTGGGTGAATGAGCAGTTCTTC. Its translation is CASSQPRTSGSWVNEQFF.

The count of this clone is one. This chain joins TRBV7-9 and TRBJ1-1; TRBD1 might be the D (5 bases). Deletions cut 6 bases from V and 1 base from J, with 18 bases between. The CDR3 has 16 residues. Per germline, CDR1 SEHNR and CDR2 FQNEAQ (reference sequence). The CDR3 nucleotides are TGTGCCAGCAGTCCCCCTGGGGGGGGACCGAACACTGAAGCTTTCTTT. This sequence encodes CASSPPGGGPNTEAFF.

The chain joins TRBV27 to TRBJ2-7; perhaps TRBD2 as D (5 bases). CDR3 length: 13 amino acids. Germline CDR1 reads MNHEY; CDR2 reads SMNVEV (reference sequence). Trimming stripped 2 bases from V and 2 bases from J, with 7 bases between. CDR3 in DNA: TGTGCCAGCAGTTTAGGAGGAACCTACGAGCAGTACTTC. This encodes CASSLGGTYEQYF.

This rearrangement joins TRBV27 to TRBJ2-6, with D unclear. The length of the CDR3 is 17 residues. Germline V gene lookup returns CDR1 MNHEY and CDR2 SMNVEV (reference sequence). Trimming removed 1 base at V and 1 base at J, with 11 bases between. CDR3 coding DNA: TGTGCCAGCAGTTTATGGACCCCTAAATCTGGGGCCAACGTCCTGACTTTC. Amino acids: CASSLWTPKSGANVLTF.

This chain's CDR3 is CASSVARSTEAFF. In DNA, the CDR3 is TGTGCCAGCAGTGTGGCCCGGAGCACTGAAGCTTTCTTT. This chain connects TRBV2 to TRBJ1-1; unclear D gene. V was shortened by 4 bases and J by 4 bases, with 10 bases between the two germline ends. The CDR3 length is 13 residues. Germline lookup yields CDR1 SNHLY and CDR2 FYNNEI.

V and J are TRBV30 and TRBJ1-2; D is uncertain. Trimming removed 1 base from V and 4 bases from J, with 10 bases in between. The CDR3 runs to 13 residues. Germline loops: CDR1 GTSNPN, CDR2 SVGIG (reference sequence). CDR3: CAWSGRRIYGYTF. In DNA form, the CDR3 reads TGTGCCTGGAGTGGAAGACGGATCTATGGCTACACCTTC. The variable domain in full, with the rest retrieved from reference TRBV30 and TRBJ1-2, is SQTIHQWPATLVQPVGSPLSLECTVEGTSNPNLYWYRQAAGRGLQLLFYSVGIGQISSEVPQNLSASRPQDRQFILSSKKLLLSDSGFYLCAWSGRRIYGYTFGSGTRLTVV.

This clone is a singleton in its sample. The chain recombines TRBV6-2 or TRBV6-3 with TRBJ2-2, with TRBD2 matching 8 bases. V shed 6 bases, J shed 4 bases, and the junction held 7 bases outside the gene matches. Germline assignment: CDR1 MNHEY and CDR2 SVGEGT. CDR3 size: 15 residues. The CDR3 DNA is TGTGCCAGCAGCTTACGACTAGCGCTCACCGGGGAGCTGTTTTTT. Its translation is CASSLRLALTGELFF.

The gene calls are TRBV14 and TRBJ1-5, with 11 bases identical to TRBD1. V lost 5 bases, J lost 5 bases, and 5 bases stayed unmatched. Germline V lookup: CDR1 SGHDN, CDR2 FVKESK. The CDR3 runs 15 residues. The CDR3 protein is CASSLGTGGYQPQHF. The CDR3 DNA is TGTGCCAGCAGCTTGGGGACAGGGGGTTATCAGCCCCAGCATTTT.

Regarding this clone: The same CDR3 can be traced to other DNA sequences in this sample. J is TRBJ1-6 and V is TRBV7-9, with D uncertain. This CDR3 has 11 residues. Germline V CDR1 and CDR2: SEHNR, FQNEAQ (reference sequence). V lost 3 bases, J lost 9 bases, and 3 bases lay in between. The CDR3 DNA sequence: TGTGCCAGCAGCTTGGGTTCACCCCTCCACTTT. Translation: CASSLGSPLHF. Full variable domain (missing parts from reference TRBV7-9 and TRBJ1-6): DTGVSQNPRHKITKRGQNVTFRCDPISEHNRLYWYRQTLGQGPEFLTYFQNEAQLEKSRLLSDRFSAERPKGSFSTLEIQRTEQGDSAMYLCASSLGSPLHFGNGTRLTVT.

The chain carries TRBV2 and TRBJ1-5; 12 nucleotides agree with TRBD1. CDR3 length equals 16 residues. From germline, CDR1 is SNHLY and CDR2 FYNNEI. Trimming cost V 6 bases and J 6 bases; bases outside gene matches: 9. The CDR3 nucleotides read TGTGCCAGCAGCGGACCGGGACAGGGGGCTAGTCAGCCCCAGCATTTT. It translates to CASSGPGQGASQPQHF.

This chain joins TRBV21-1 and TRBJ2-7; the listed D gene, TRBD2, was not tested against the DNA. TRBV21-1 is described as a pseudogene. The CDR3 spans 17 residues. In nucleotides, the CDR3 is TGTGCCAGCAGCACTAGACTAGCGGGAAAAGATCCGGGCGAGCAGTACTTC. It translates to CASSTRLAGKDPGEQYF.

The chain is built from TRBV3-1 (or the pseudogene TRBV3-2) and TRBJ2-3, with 9 nucleotides matching TRBD2. Germline loops: CDR1 LGHDT, CDR2 YNNKEL (reference sequence). The CDR3 totals 17 residues. V lost 0 bases, J lost 2 bases, and 6 bases stayed unmatched. CDR3 in DNA: TGTGCCAGCAGCCAAGATGCGGGAGGGACCCACACAGATACGCAGTATTTT. It yields the protein CASSQDAGGTHTDTQYF.

The chain combines TRBV6-2 or TRBV6-3 with TRBJ1-5, with a tentative D call TRBD1 (5 bases). V lost 3 bases, J lost 11 bases, and 8 bases lay in between. This CDR3 spans 11 amino acids. Germline CDR1 MNHEY, CDR2 SVGEGT. CDR3 residues: CASSYLGAQHF. Written as DNA, the CDR3 is TGTGCCAGCAGTTATCTGGGGGCCCAGCATTTT.

This chain connects TRBV28 to TRBJ1-3, with TRBD1 identical over 8 bases. Germline V lookup: CDR1 MDHEN, CDR2 SYDVKM. CDR3 size: 14 residues. V lost 4 bases, J lost 4 bases, and 3 bases stayed unmatched. The CDR3 is CASSYRDRGNTIYF. The DNA for the CDR3 is TGTGCCAGCAGTTACCGGGACAGGGGAAACACCATATATTTT.

This chain links TRBV15 with TRBJ1-2; D gene ambiguous. The V gene's germline CDR1 is LNHNV and CDR2 YYDKDF (reference sequence). V lost 1 base and J lost 8, with 14 bases in between. The CDR3 sequence is 14 residues long. For the CDR3, the DNA is TGTGCCACCAGCAGAGGCCTTGCGGGTGAAGGCTACACCTTC. This sequence encodes CATSRGLAGEGYTF.

The V call is TRBV2, the J call TRBJ1-5, with no clear D. The germline V gene has CDR1 SNHLY and CDR2 FYNNEI. The CDR3 contains 16 residues. V was trimmed by 2 bases and J by 6 bases, leaving 17 bases between them. CDR3 sequence (DNA): TGTGCCAGCAGTGAAAGGATTTCGACGAAAGCTCAGCCCCAGCATTTT. Protein sequence: CASSERISTKAQPQHF.

This chain joins TRBV5-6 and TRBJ2-3; D is undetermined. This CDR3 is built from 14 residues. V lost 1 base to trimming and J lost 2 bases, with 8 bases between them. The germline CDR1 and CDR2 sequences are SGHDT and YYEEEE. The CDR3 sequence: CASSLRLYTDTQYF. The CDR3 DNA sequence: TGTGCCAGCAGCTTGAGGCTTTACACAGATACGCAGTATTTT.